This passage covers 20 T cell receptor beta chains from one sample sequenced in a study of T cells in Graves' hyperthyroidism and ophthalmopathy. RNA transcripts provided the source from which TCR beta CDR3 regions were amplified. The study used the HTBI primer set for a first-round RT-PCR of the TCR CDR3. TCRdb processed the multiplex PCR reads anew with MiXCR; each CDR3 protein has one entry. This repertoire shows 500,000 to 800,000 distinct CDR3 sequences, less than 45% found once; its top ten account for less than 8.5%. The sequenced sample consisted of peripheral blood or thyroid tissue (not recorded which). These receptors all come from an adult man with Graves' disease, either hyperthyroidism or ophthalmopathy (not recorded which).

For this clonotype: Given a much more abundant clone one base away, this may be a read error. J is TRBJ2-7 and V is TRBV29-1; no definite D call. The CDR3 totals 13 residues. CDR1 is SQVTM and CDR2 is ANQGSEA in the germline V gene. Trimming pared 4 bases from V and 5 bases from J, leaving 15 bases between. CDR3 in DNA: TGCAGCGTTGGTTCGGGCAGGTCCCACGAGCAGTACTTC. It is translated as CSVGSGRSHEQYF.

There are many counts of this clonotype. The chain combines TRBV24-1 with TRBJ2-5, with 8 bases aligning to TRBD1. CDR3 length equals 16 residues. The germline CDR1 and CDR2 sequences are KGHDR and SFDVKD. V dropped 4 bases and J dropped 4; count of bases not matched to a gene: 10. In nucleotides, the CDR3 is TGTGCCACCAGTGAGGGTGGCAGGGGGCGCGGAGAGACCCAGTACTTC. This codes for CATSEGGRGRGETQYF.

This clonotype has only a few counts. CDR3 amino acids: CASSPAENTGELFF. CDR3 coding DNA: TGTGCCAGCAGTCCTGCAGAGAACACCGGGGAGCTGTTTTTT. The chain carries TRBV12-3 or TRBV12-4 and TRBJ2-2, with D uncertain. Trimming shortened V by 5 bases and J by 1 base, and 8 bases separated the two germline ends. The CDR3 is 14 amino acids.

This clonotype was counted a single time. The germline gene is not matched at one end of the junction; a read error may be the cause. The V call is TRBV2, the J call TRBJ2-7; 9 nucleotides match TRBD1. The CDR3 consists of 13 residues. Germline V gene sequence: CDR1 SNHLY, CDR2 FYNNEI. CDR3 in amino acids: CAISGQGQYELYF. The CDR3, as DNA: TGTGCCATCAGCGGACAGGGGCAGTACGAGCTGTACTTC.

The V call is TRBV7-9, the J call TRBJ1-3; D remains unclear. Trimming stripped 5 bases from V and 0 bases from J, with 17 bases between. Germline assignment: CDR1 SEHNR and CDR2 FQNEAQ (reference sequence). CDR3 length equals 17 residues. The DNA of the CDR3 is TGTGCCAGCAGCCATGGACGGACCGTTATCTCTGGAAACACCATATATTTT. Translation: CASSHGRTVISGNTIYF. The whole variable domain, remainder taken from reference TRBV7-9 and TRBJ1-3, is DTGVSQNPRHKITKRGQNVTFRCDPISEHNRLYWYRQTLGQGPEFLTYFQNEAQLEKSRLLSDRFSAERPKGSFSTLEIQRTEQGDSAMYLCASSHGRTVISGNTIYFGEGSWLTVV.

The CDR3 sequence is CSVETVYGYTIYF. The CDR3 DNA sequence: TGCAGCGTTGAGACAGTCTATGGCTACACCATATATTTT. The J gene is TRBJ1-3, the V gene TRBV29-1; D is perhaps TRBD1 (5 bases). The CDR3 runs to 13 residues. Germline CDR1 and CDR2: SQVTM and ANQGSEA. Trimming removed 3 bases at V and 8 bases at J, with 14 bases between.

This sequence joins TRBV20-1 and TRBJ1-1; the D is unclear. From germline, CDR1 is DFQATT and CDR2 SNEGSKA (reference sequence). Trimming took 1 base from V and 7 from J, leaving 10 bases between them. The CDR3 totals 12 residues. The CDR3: CSARVQAREAFF. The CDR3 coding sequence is TGCAGTGCTAGAGTTCAGGCGCGTGAAGCTTTCTTT.

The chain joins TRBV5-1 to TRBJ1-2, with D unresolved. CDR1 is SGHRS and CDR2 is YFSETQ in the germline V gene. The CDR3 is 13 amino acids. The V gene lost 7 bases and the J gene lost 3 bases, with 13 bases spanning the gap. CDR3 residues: CASGSTPDYGYTF. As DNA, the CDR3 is TGCGCCAGCGGATCGACGCCTGACTATGGCTACACCTTC. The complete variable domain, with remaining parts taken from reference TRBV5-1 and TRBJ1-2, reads KAGVTQTPRYLIKTRGQQVTLSCSPISGHRSVSWYQQTPGQGLQFLFEYFSETQRNKGNFPGRFSGRQFSNSRSEMNVSTLELGDSALYLCASGSTPDYGYTFGSGTRLTVV.

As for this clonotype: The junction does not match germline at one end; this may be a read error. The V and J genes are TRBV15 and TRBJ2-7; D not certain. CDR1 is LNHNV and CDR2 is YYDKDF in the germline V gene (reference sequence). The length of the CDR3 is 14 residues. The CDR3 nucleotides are TGTGCCACCAGCCCCCAGACACCCTCCTACGAGCAGTGCTTC. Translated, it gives CATSPQTPSYEQCF.

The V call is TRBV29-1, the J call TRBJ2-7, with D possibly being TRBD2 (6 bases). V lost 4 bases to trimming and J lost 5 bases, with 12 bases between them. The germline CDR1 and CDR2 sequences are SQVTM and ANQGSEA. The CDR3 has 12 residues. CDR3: CSVGGGKDEQYF. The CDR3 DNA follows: TGCAGCGTTGGGGGCGGGAAGGACGAGCAGTACTTC.

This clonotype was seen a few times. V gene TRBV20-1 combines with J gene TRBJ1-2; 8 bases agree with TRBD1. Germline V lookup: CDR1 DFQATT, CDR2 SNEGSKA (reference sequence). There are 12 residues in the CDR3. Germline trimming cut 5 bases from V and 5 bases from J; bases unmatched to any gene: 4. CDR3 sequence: CSAAQGAYGYTF. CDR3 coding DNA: TGCAGTGCTGCCCAGGGGGCGTATGGCTACACCTTC.

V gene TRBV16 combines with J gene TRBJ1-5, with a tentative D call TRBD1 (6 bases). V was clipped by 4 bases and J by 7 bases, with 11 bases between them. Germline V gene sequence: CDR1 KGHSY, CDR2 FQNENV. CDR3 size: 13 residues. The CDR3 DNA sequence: TGTGCCAGCAGCCTTAACAGGGAACAGCCCCAGCATTTT. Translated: CASSLNREQPQHF.

CDR3 sequence reads: CASGGMTENTEAFF. The CDR3 bases are TGTGCCAGCGGAGGGATGACAGAAAACACTGAAGCTTTCTTT. The chain carries TRBV13 and TRBJ1-1, with TRBD1 as a possible D gene (5 bases). Trimming pared 8 bases from V and 2 bases from J, leaving 15 bases between. This CDR3 region has 14 residues. Germline loops: CDR1 PRHDT, CDR2 FYEKMQ (reference sequence).

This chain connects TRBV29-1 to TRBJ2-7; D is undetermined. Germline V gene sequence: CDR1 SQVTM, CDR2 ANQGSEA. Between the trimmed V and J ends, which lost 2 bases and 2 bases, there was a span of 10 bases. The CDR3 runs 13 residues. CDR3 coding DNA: TGCAGCGTTGAAAGTCAGGCCGCCTACGAGCAGTACTTC. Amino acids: CSVESQAAYEQYF.

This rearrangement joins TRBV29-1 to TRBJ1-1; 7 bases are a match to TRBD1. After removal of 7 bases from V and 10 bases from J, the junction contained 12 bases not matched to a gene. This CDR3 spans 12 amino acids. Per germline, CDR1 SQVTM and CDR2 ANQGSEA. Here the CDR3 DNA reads TGCAGCGGGGAAGGGACAGCCCCAGGAGCTTTCTTT. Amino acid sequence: CSGEGTAPGAFF.

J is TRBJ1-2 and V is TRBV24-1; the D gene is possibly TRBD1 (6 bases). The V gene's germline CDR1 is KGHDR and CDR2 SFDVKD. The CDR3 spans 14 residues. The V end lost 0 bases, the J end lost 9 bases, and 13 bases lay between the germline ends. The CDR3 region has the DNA TGTGCCACCAGTGATTTGCTTCCAGGGGTGAGCTACACCTTC. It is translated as CATSDLLPGVSYTF.

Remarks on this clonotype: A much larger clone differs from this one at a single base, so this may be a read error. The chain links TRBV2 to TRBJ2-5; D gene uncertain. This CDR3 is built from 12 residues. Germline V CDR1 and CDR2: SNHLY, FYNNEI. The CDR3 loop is CASSDTQEAQYF. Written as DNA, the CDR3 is TGTGCCAGCAGTGACACACAAGAGGCCCAGTACTTC.

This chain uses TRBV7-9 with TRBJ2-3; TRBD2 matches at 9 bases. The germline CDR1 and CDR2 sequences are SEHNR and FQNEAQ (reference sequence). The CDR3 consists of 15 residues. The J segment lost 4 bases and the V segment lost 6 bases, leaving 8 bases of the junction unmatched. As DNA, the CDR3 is TGTGCCAGCAGTTCCAGACTAGCGGACGCAGATACGCAGTATTTT. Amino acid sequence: CASSSRLADADTQYF.

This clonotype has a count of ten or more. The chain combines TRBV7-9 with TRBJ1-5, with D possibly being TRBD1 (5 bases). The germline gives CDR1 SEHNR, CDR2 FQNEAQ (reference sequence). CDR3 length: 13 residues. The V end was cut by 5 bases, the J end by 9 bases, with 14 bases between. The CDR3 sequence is CASSHDSSGPQHF. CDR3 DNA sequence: TGTGCCAGCAGCCACGACAGTTCAGGGCCCCAGCATTTT.

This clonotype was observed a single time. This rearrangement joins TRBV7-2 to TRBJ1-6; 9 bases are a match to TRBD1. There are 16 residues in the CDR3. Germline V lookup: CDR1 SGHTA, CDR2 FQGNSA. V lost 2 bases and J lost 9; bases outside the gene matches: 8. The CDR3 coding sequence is TGTGCCAGCAGCTTAATCCCGGGACAGGGAGGTTCACCCCTCCACTTT. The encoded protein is CASSLIPGQGGSPLHF.